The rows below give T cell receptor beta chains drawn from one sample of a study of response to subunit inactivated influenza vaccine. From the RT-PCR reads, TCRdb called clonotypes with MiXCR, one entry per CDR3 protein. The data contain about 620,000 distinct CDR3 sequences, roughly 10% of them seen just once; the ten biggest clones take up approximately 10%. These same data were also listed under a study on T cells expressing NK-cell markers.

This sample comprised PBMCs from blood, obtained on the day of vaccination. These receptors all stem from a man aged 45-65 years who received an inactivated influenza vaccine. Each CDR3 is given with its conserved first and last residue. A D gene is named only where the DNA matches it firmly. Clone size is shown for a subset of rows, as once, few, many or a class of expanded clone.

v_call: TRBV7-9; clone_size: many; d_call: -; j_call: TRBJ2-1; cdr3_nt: TGTGCCAGCAGCACCGGACAGTACAATGAGCAGTTCTTC; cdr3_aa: CASSTGQYNEQFF
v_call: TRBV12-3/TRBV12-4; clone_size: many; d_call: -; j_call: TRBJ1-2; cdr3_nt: TGTGCCAGCAGTCCCAGGGAAAACTATGGCTACACCTTC; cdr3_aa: CASSPRENYGYTF
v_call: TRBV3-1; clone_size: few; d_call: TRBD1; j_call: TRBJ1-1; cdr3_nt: TGTGCCAGCAGCCACGAGGGGGCCACTGAAGCTTTCTTT; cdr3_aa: CASSHEGATEAFF
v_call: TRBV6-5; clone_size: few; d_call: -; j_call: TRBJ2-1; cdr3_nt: TGTGCCAGCAGTTACTCGAGGGCCGCGTACCAGTTCTTC; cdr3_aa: CASSYSRAAYQFF
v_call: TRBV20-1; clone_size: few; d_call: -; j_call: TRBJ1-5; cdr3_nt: TGCAGTGCTGGGGGCTCGACGGGGGGTAATCAGCCCCAGCATTTT; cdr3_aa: CSAGGSTGGNQPQHF
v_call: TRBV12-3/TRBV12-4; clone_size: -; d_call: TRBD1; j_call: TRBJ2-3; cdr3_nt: TGTGCCAGCAGTCCTACCATATCGAGATTTCAGGGGGGCACAGATACGCAGTATTTT; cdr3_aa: CASSPTISRFQGGTDTQYF
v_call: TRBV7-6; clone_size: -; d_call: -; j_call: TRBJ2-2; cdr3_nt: TGTGCCAGCAGCTTTTACGGGACCGCCGGGGAGCTGTTTTTT; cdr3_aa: CASSFYGTAGELFF
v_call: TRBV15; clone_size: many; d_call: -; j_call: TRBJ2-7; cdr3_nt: TGTGCCACCAGCAGAGAATGGCCGACTCGGGACGAGCAGTACTTC; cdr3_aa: CATSREWPTRDEQYF
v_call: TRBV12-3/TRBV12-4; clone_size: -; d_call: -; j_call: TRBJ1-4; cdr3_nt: TGTGCCAGCAGTTTGACTTTACAGAATGAAAAACTGTTTTTT; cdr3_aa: CASSLTLQNEKLFF
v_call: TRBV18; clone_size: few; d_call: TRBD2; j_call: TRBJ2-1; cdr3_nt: TGTGCCAGCTCACCATATTATCTAGCGGGAGGACCCAATGAGCAGTTCTTC; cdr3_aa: CASSPYYLAGGPNEQFF
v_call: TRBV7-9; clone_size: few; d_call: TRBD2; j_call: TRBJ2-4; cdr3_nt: TGTGCCAGCAGCCCCTATAGGAGGGGCGGGGGGGACATTCAGTACTTC; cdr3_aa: CASSPYRRGGGDIQYF
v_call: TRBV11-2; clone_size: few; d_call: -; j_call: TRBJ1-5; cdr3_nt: TGTGCCAGCAGCTTAGATGGGCCAGTTAGCAATCAGCCCCAGCATTTT; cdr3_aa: CASSLDGPVSNQPQHF
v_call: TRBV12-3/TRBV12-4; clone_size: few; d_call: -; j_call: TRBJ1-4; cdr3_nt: TGTGCCAGCAGACTCGGACTAACCAGCGGGGAAAAACTGTTTTTT; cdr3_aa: CASRLGLTSGEKLFF
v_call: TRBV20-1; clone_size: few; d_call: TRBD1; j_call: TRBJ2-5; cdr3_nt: TGCAGTGCCGAGGACAGGGGGAGAAAGACCCAGTACTTC; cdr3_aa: CSAEDRGRKTQYF
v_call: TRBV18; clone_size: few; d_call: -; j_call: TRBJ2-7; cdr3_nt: TGTGCCAGCTCACCGCCCCGGGGATTGTCCTACGAGCAGTACTTC; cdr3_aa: CASSPPRGLSYEQYF
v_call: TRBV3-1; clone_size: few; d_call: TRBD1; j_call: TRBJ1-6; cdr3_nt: TGTGCCAGCAGCACTCGGACAGGGGGGAATTCACCCCTCCACTTT; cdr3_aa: CASSTRTGGNSPLHF
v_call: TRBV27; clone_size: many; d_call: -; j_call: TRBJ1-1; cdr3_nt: TGTGCCAGCAGTAAGCGTCTTGCGGGGAACACTGAAGCTTTCTTT; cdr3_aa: CASSKRLAGNTEAFF
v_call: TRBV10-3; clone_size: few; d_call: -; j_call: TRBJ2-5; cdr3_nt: TGTGCCATCAGTGTCGGTGCGGGGCAAGAGACCCAGTACTTC; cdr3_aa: CAISVGAGQETQYF
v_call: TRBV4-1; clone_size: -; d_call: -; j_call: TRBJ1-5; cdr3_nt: TGCGCCAGCAGCCCTACGCCGGATCAGCCCCAGCATTTT; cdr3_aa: CASSPTPDQPQHF
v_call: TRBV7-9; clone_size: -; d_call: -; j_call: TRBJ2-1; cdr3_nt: TGTGCCAGCAGCGAAGGGTGGGGGAATGAGCAGTTCTTC; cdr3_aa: CASSEGWGNEQFF
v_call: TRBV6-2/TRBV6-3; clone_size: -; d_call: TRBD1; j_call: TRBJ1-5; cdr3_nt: TGTGCCAGCAGTTACCCTACAGGGGGCAATCAGCCCCAGCATTTT; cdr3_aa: CASSYPTGGNQPQHF
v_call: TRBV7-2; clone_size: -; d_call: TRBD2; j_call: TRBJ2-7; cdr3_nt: TGTGCCAGCAGCTTAGTTCAGCGGGAGTACAACGAGCAGTACTTC; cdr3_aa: CASSLVQREYNEQYF
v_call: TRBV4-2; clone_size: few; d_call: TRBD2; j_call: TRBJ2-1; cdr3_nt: TGTGCCAGCAGCCAAGAGGGACTAGCGGGAGTTGAGCAGTTCTTC; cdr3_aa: CASSQEGLAGVEQFF
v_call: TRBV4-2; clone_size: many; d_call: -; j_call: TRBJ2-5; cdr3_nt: TGCGCCAGCAGCCAAGATTGGCGGGGTCAAGAGACCCAGTACTTC; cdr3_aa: CASSQDWRGQETQYF
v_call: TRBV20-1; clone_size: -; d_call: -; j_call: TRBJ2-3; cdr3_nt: TGCAGTGCTAGACGAACAGATACGCAGTATTTT; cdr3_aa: CSARRTDTQYF
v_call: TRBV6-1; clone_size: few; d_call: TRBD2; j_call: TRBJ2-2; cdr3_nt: TGTGCCAGCAGCCGGGGACTAGCGGGCGTACAGTCCCATACCGGGGAGCTGTTTTTT; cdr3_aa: CASSRGLAGVQSHTGELFF
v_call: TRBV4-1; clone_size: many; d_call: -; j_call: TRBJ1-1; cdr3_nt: TGCGCCAGCAGCCGATACCCCCCTGCAGGGTATCTGAACACTGAAGCTTTCTTT; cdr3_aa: CASSRYPPAGYLNTEAFF
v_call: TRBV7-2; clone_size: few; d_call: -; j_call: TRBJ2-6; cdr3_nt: TGTGCCAGCACCCAAATGGGGGGGCAGGGTGGGGCCAACGTCCTGACTTTC; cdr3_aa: CASTQMGGQGGANVLTF
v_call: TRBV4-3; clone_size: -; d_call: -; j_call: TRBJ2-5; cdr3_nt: TGCGCCAGCAGCCGCGATCTATACCAACAGGAGACCCAGTACTTC; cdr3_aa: CASSRDLYQQETQYF
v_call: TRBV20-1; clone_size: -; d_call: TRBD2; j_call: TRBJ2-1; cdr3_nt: TGCACTGCTAGACCACCGGGACTAGCGGGAGACTACAATGAGCAGTTCTTC; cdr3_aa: CTARPPGLAGDYNEQFF
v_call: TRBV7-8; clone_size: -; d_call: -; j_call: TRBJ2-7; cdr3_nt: TGTGCCAGCAGCTTGTCAGGAGGGGCCGTCTACGAGCAGTACTTC; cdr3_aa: CASSLSGGAVYEQYF
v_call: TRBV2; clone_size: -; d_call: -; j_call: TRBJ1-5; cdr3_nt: TGTGCCAGCAACACAGGGTCCAATCAGCCCCAGCATTTT; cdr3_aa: CASNTGSNQPQHF
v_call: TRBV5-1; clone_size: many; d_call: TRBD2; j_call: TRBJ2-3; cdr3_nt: TGCGCCAGCAGCCCGGTAGCGGGAACCACAGATACGCAGTATTTT; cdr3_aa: CASSPVAGTTDTQYF
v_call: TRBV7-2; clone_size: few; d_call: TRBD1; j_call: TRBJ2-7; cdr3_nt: TGTGCCAGCAGCCCTCAATCGGGACAGGTCTACGAGCAGTACTTC; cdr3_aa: CASSPQSGQVYEQYF
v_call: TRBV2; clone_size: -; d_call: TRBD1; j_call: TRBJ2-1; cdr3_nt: TGTGCCAGCACAAGGGACAGGGACCATGAGCAGTTCTTC; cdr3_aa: CASTRDRDHEQFF
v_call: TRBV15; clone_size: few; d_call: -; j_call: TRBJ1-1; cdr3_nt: TGTGCCACCAGCAGAGATCCAGGGGTTACTGAAGCTTTCTTT; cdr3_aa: CATSRDPGVTEAFF
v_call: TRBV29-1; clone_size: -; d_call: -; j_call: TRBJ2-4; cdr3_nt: TGCAGCGTAGAAGGTACCAAAAACATTCAGTACTTC; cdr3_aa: CSVEGTKNIQYF
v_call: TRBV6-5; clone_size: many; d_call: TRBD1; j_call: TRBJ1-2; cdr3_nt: TGTGCCAGCAGTTACAATCGGGACAGGGATAACTATGGCTACACCTTC; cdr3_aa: CASSYNRDRDNYGYTF
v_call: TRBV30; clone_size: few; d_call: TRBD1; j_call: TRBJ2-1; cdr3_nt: TGTGCCTGGAGTGTGGGCAGGGGGCGGAATGAGCAGTTCTTC; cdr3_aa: CAWSVGRGRNEQFF
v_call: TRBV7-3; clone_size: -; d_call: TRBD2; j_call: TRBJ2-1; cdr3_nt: TGTGCCAGCAGCTTATATGGGACTAGCGTCTACAATGAGCAGTTCTTC; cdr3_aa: CASSLYGTSVYNEQFF